These 9 T cell receptor beta chains originate from one sample sequenced in a study of control samples from healthy donors and cancer patients. Profiled with immunoSEQ multiplex PCR; TCRdb holds only in-frame clones, not every one. The sample has 170,000 or so clones, approximately 91% seen once. Input material: blood. All receptors come from a woman aged 35 to 49 in good health.

This chain joins TRBV10-3 and TRBJ1-1, with 8 bases that match TRBD1. Germline V lookup: CDR1 ENHRY, CDR2 SYGVKD. The CDR3 length is 15 residues. With 10 bases clipped from V and 1 base from J, the junction kept 11 bases outside the gene matches. DNA for the CDR3: TGTGCCACCACGGTAGCCGGGACAGGGAACACTGAAGCTTTCTTT. Protein sequence: CATTVAGTGNTEAFF.

The CDR3 coding sequence is TGTGCCAGCAGCTTAGATGGGGGAGCAAATCAGCCCCAGCATTTT. The encoded protein is CASSLDGGANQPQHF. This sequence joins TRBV11-2 and TRBJ1-5, with D possibly matching TRBD1 (5 bases). Trimming took 0 bases from V and 4 from J, leaving 10 bases between them. Germline values: CDR1 SGHAT, CDR2 FQNNGV. CDR3 length equals 15 residues.

This chain joins TRBV10-1 and TRBJ1-5, with D unclear. Between the trimmed V and J ends, which lost 8 bases and 4 bases, there was a span of 12 bases. CDR1 WNHNN and CDR2 SYGVQD come from the germline V gene (reference sequence). CDR3 length: 13 amino acids. This CDR3 reads CASSGQPNQPQHF. The CDR3 nucleotides read TGCGCCAGCTCTGGTCAGCCGAATCAGCCCCAGCATTTT.

The rearrangement joins TRBV5-4 to TRBJ2-1, with D maybe TRBD2 (7 bases). Germline loops: CDR1 SGHNT, CDR2 YYREEE (reference sequence). With 4 bases removed from V and 0 bases from J, the gap between germline ends came to 14 bases. The CDR3 loop spans 16 amino acids. The CDR3 sequence is CASSGAGALSYNEQFF. The CDR3 coding sequence is TGTGCCAGCAGCGGTGCGGGGGCCCTCTCCTACAATGAGCAGTTCTTC. The variable domain in full, completed from reference TRBV5-4 and TRBJ2-1, reads ETGVTQSPTHLIKTRGQQVTLRCSSQSGHNTVSWYQQALGQGPQFIFQYYREEENGRGNFPPRFSGLQFPNYSSELNVNALELDDSALYLCASSGAGALSYNEQFFGPGTRLTVL.

The chain employs TRBV28 and TRBJ1-2, with 7 bases fitting TRBD1. Germline V gene sequence: CDR1 MDHEN, CDR2 SYDVKM. The length of the CDR3 is 15 residues. The ends lost 3 bases at V and 6 bases at J; junction bases unmatched: 10. The CDR3, as DNA: TGTGCCAGCAGTTTGGAGGATTACACAGGGGATGGCTACACCTTC. This encodes CASSLEDYTGDGYTF.

The gene calls are TRBV5-1 and TRBJ1-2; D gene uncertain. Germline CDR1 SGHRS, CDR2 YFSETQ. The CDR3 is 15 residues long. Trimming left V 0 bases short and J 7 bases short, with 16 bases between. CDR3 protein: CASSLAVRGLAGYTF. The CDR3, as DNA: TGCGCCAGCAGCTTGGCTGTCCGCGGCCTGGCTGGCTACACCTTC.

The rearrangement uses TRBV19 and TRBJ1-1, with D perhaps TRBD1 (5 bases). With 7 bases removed from V and 0 bases from J, the gap between germline ends came to 15 bases. In germline, CDR1 is LNHDA, CDR2 SQIVND (reference sequence). There are 15 residues in the CDR3. This CDR3 reads CASMAGTTVNTEAFF. The CDR3 nucleotides read TGTGCCAGTATGGCCGGGACGACAGTGAACACTGAAGCTTTCTTT.

The chain is built from TRBV11-2 and TRBJ2-5; D may correspond to TRBD1 or TRBD2 (5 bases each). Trimming removed 2 bases from V and 3 bases from J, with 7 bases in between. This CDR3 contains 13 residues. The V gene's germline CDR1 is SGHAT and CDR2 FQNNGV. CDR3 coding DNA: TGTGCCAGCAGCTTAAGAGGGGAAGAGACCCAGTACTTC. This encodes CASSLRGEETQYF.

This chain connects TRBV10-3 to TRBJ1-5; D is uncertain. Trimming removed 0 bases from V and 6 bases from J, with 9 bases in between. The CDR3 covers 14 residues. Germline values: CDR1 ENHRY, CDR2 SYGVKD. The CDR3 sequence is CAISESVVGQPQHF. CDR3 sequence (DNA): TGTGCCATCAGTGAGTCGGTTGTTGGTCAGCCCCAGCATTTT.